This T cell receptor beta chain originates from a study of shared clonotypes between healthy human individuals. Study-wide background: Each donor's CD8 memory used one plate, CD8 naive two, each CD4 subset three.

Several immunoSEQ 96-well plates shared each subset's DNA, each plate a replicate. The assay was immunoSEQ multiplex PCR, and TCRdb's table has in-frame clones only and misses some. Among 2 million or so clones, just under 95% were seen once, and the ten largest hold 0.9% to 1.4%. Naive CD8 cells lacked CD45RO and underwent positive selection for CCR7, leaving out terminally differentiated effector memory CD45RA+ cells. Germline V gives CDR1 SGHRS, CDR2 YFSETQ. Trimming cost V 4 bases and J 0 bases, with 10 bases left between them. The CDR3 loop spans 15 amino acids. Concerning this clone itself: Its antigen is unidentified.

Findings of the study overall: It was the few donors that limited the genetic and exposure-history diversity represented.

The origin of this receptor is a young man in good health. Sequencing used naive CD8+ T cells sorted from blood. The chain has TRBV5-1 and TRBJ2-2, with no clear D. The CDR3 region is CASSQRASNTGELFF. CDR3 DNA: TGCGCCAGCAGCCAGCGAGCCTCGAACACCGGGGAGCTGTTTTTT.